The clone carrying this T cell receptor beta chain has only a few counts. Its antigen is not known. The entry originates in a study of CD8+ T cells in alopecia areata. Points from the study as a whole: Lesional scalp, notably in alopecia totalis/universalis, had clonality above that of normal scalp.

Extraction of RNA preceded its reverse transcription into cDNA, which served as the sequencing template. The method was immunoSEQ multiplex PCR; TCRdb's version includes in-frame clones alone and lacks a portion of them. In the table there are some 80,000 clones, around 65% of which are singletons. Germline CDR1 and CDR2: SEHNR and FQNEAQ (reference sequence). V shed 4 bases and J 5 bases; nucleotides not matched to a gene: 5. There are 15 residues in the CDR3. Treatment defined: oral pan-JAK inhibitor, 5-10 mg twice daily. Peripheral blood, together with lesional scalp punch biopsies, was collected from alopecia areata patients.

This specimen was CD8+ T cells sorted from blood, taken at week 24, from a patient treated with tofacitinib. The TCR originated in a human donor with alopecia areata. This rearrangement joins TRBV7-9 to TRBJ2-1; 10 bases are a match to TRBD1. CDR3 amino acids: CASSYRDRGDNEQFF. CDR3 bases: TGTGCCAGCAGCTACCGGGACAGGGGAGACAATGAGCAGTTCTTC.